This TCR beta chain is from a study of regulatory T cells in long-lasting Graves disease. Documented time point: persistent/refractory GD, antithyroid drugs over 5 years with positive TRAb. From RNA extracted from PBMCs, the TCR library was made. This CDR3 region has 17 residues. The V gene's germline CDR1 is KGHDR and CDR2 SFDVKD. As for this clonotype: One end of the junction is discordant with germline, which a read error may explain.

Construction of the TCR beta libraries employed iRepertoire HTBI primers in conjunction with Arm-PCR of CDR3 regions. TCRdb independently ran MiXCR on the multiplex PCR reads; one entry per CDR3 protein. This table holds under 450,000 distinct CDR3 sequences, about 20% found once. The rearrangement uses TRBV24-1 and TRBJ1-1, with D uncertain. The sequence derives from a female donor with Graves disease. The source was peripheral blood mononuclear cells (PBMCs), collected when the disease was refractory, from a patient treated with antithyroid drugs. The CDR3 DNA reads as TGTGCCAGCAGTTACAGCCCGAACCTGCGCTTGGGCACTGAAGCTTTCTTT. Translated: CASSYSPNLRLGTEAFF.